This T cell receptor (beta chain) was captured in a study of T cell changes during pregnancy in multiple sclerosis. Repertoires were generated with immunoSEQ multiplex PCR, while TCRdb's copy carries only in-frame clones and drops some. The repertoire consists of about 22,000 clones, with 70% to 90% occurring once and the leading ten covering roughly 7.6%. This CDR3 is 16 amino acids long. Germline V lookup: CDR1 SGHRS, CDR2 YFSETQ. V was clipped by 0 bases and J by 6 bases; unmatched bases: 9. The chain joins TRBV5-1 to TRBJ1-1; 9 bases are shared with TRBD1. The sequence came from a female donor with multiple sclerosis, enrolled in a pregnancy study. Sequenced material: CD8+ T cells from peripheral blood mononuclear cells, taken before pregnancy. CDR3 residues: CASSLDGTGFSAEAFF. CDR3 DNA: TGCGCCAGCAGCTTGGATGGGACAGGGTTTTCCGCTGAAGCTTTCTTT.